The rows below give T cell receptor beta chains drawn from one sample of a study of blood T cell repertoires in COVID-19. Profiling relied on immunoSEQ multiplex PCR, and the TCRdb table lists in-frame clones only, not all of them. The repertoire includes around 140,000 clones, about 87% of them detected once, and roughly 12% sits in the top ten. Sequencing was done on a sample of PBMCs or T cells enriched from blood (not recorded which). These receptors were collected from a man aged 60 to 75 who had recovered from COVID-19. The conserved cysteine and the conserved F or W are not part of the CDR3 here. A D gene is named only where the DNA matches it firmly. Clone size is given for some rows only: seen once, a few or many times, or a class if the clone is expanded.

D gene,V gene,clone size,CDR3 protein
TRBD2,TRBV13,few,ASASGGALDTQY
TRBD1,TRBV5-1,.,ASSRGQGAEKLF
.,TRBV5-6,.,ASSRETGAHLVYT
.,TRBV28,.,ASSLRSYGYT
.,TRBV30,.,AWRAAYGYT
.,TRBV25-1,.,ASSESGRIYGYT
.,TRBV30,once,AWSTGGGDTQY
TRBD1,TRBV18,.,ASSPGTANSPLH
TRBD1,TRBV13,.,ASSLQGQGAEAF
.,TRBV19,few,ASRDVGGREGNQPQH